This record looks at one T cell receptor beta chain sequence and its context. This specimen belongs to a study of T-cell memory formation after mild COVID-19. Constant-segment primers served in 5'RACE that generated TCR alpha and TCR beta cDNA libraries bearing sample barcodes and UMIs. From the 5' RACE reads, TCRdb called clonotypes with MiXCR, one entry per CDR3 protein. Found here are about 470,000 distinct CDR3 sequences, approximately 25% of them singletons; the top ten hold 12%. The germline gives CDR1 KGHSH, CDR2 LQKENI. Trimming left V 6 bases short and J 4 bases short, with 12 bases between. This CDR3 has 13 residues.

This TCR was sampled from an adult woman who had mild COVID-19 (a few samples of this study predate the infection). Cell type and time point are not known. Specimen: PBMCs or a T cell subset sorted from them (not recorded which). The chain joins TRBV18 to TRBJ2-5, with D unclear. This chain's CDR3 is CASSPQVGETQYF. CDR3 sequence (DNA): TGTGCCAGCTCCCCCCAGGTGGGAGAGACCCAGTACTTC.